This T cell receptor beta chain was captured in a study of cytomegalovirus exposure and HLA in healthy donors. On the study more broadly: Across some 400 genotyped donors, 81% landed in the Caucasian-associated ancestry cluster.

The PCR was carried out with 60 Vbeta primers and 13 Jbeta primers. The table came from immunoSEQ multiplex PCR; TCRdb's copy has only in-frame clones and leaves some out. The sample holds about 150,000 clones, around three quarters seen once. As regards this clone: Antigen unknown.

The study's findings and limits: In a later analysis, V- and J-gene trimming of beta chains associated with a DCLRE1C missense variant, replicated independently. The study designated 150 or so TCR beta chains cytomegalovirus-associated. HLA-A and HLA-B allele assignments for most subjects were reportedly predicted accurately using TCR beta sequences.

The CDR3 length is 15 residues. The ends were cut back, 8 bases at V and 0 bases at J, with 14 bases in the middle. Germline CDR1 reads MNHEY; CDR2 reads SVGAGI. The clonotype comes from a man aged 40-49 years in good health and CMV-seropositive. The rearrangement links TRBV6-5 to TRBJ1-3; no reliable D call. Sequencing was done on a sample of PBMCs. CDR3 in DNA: TGTGCCAGCGGGCAGGTTAAAAACTCTGGAAACACCATATATTTT. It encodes CASGQVKNSGNTIYF.